This is a list of T cell receptor beta chains from one sample in a study of T cells in Graves' hyperthyroidism and ophthalmopathy. TCRdb re-derived calls from the multiplex PCR reads in MiXCR, one entry per CDR3 protein. The data show about 380,000 distinct CDR3 sequences, with about 14% seen just once and roughly 21% held by the top ten. Sequenced material: blood. These receptors all come from a woman aged 25 to 39 with Graves' ophthalmopathy. Each CDR3 is given with its conserved first and last residue. The D gene is left open where the match is weak. Rows may omit the clone size; those that give it use once, few, many or a size class.

.	TRBJ1-2	.	TRBV29-1	CSVVPGGGYTF	TGCAGCGTCGTCCCGGGAGGGGGCTACACCTTC
few	TRBJ1-2	.	TRBV12-3/TRBV12-4	CASSPSHGYTF	TGTGCCAGCAGTCCAAGCCATGGCTACACCTTC
.	TRBJ1-1	TRBD1	TRBV12-5	CASGFGDRGPVNTEAFF	TGTGCTAGTGGTTTCGGGGACAGGGGGCCGGTGAACACTGAAGCTTTCTTT
many	TRBJ2-7	.	TRBV7-9	CASSPLRQRTYEQYF	TGTGCCAGCAGCCCGCTCAGACAGCGGACCTACGAGCAGTACTTC
many	TRBJ2-1	.	TRBV6-1	CASSTPTFELLLEQFF	TGTGCCAGCAGTACGCCAACCTTTGAACTTCTCCTCGAGCAGTTCTTC
many	TRBJ2-1	.	TRBV12-3/TRBV12-4	CASSPLLWGSYNEQFF	TGTGCCAGCAGTCCGCTCCTCTGGGGCTCCTACAATGAGCAGTTCTTC
many	TRBJ1-4	TRBD1	TRBV20-1	CSASRTGGYEKLFF	TGCAGTGCTAGCCGGACAGGGGGATATGAAAAACTGTTTTTT
few	TRBJ2-7	.	TRBV5-8	CASSLSRRTHRAYEQYF	TGTGCCAGCAGCTTGTCCCGCAGGACCCATCGAGCCTACGAGCAGTACTTC
many	TRBJ2-7	.	TRBV18	CASSPVRGTGEQYF	TGTGCCAGCTCACCGGTCAGGGGCACAGGCGAGCAGTACTTC
few	TRBJ2-2	TRBD2	TRBV3-1	CASSSAGGSTGELFF	TGTGCCAGCAGTTCCGCGGGGGGAAGCACCGGGGAGCTGTTTTTT
.	TRBJ1-6	.	TRBV9	CASSVMWLPSPLHF	TGTGCCAGCAGCGTCATGTGGTTACCCTCACCCCTCCACTTT
.	TRBJ2-2	.	TRBV7-9	CASSLPGARKPGDTGELFF	TGTGCCAGCAGCTTACCCGGGGCCCGAAAACCCGGAGACACCGGGGAGCTGTTTTTT
many	TRBJ2-7	.	TRBV4-1	CASSRGEVLTSYEQYF	TGCGCCAGCAGCCGCGGTGAAGTTCTAACCTCCTACGAGCAGTACTTC
few	TRBJ2-2	.	TRBV9	CASSVSSAGAPGELFF	TGTGCCAGCAGTGTAAGCAGTGCGGGGGCGCCCGGGGAGCTGTTTTTT
few	TRBJ1-6	TRBD1	TRBV9	CASSPRQGSNSPLHF	TGTGCCAGCAGCCCGCGACAGGGGAGTAATTCACCCCTCCACTTT
.	TRBJ1-1	.	TRBV4-1	CATSPGADTEAFF	TGCGCCACTTCGCCCGGGGCTGACACTGAAGCTTTCTTT
many	TRBJ1-1	TRBD1	TRBV5-1	CASSMGQGWRTEAFF	TGCGCCAGCTCAATGGGACAGGGATGGAGAACTGAAGCTTTCTTT
many	TRBJ2-3	.	TRBV2	CASGVAVSTDTQYF	TGTGCCAGCGGCGTGGCGGTTAGCACAGATACGCAGTATTTT
many	TRBJ1-2	.	TRBV10-3	CAISDYGRSRNYGYTF	TGTGCCATCAGTGACTATGGGAGGTCCCGCAACTATGGCTACACCTTC
many	TRBJ2-3	.	TRBV27	CASSLRGLSTDTQYF	TGTGCCAGCAGTTTGCGGGGGCTAAGCACAGATACGCAGTATTTT
many	TRBJ2-5	.	TRBV5-5	CASRTGGGRETQYF	TGTGCCAGCAGAACCGGTGGGGGGCGGGAGACCCAGTACTTC
.	TRBJ2-1	.	TRBV13	CASSLGVLGNEQFF	TGTGCCAGCAGCTTAGGGGTCTTGGGAAATGAGCAGTTCTTC
.	TRBJ1-2	.	TRBV24-1	CATSKGIFNGYTF	TGTGCCACCAGTAAAGGTATTTTCAATGGCTACACCTTC
many	TRBJ1-3	.	TRBV7-2	CASSLVGGSPSGNTIYF	TGTGCCAGCAGCTTAGTAGGAGGCAGCCCCTCTGGAAACACCATATATTTT
many	TRBJ2-7	.	TRBV15	CATSQDRGEQYF	TGTGCCACCAGCCAGGACCGGGGCGAGCAGTACTTC
many	TRBJ2-5	.	TRBV20-1	CRQLGHDQETQYF	TGCAGGCAACTCGGGCACGACCAAGAGACCCAGTACTTC
many	TRBJ2-5	TRBD1	TRBV9	CASSRQGFLETQYF	TGTGCCAGCAGCAGACAGGGTTTCCTGGAGACCCAGTACTTC
few	TRBJ1-6	.	TRBV6-1	CASTPMGLYSTLHF	TGTGCCAGCACCCCGATGGGACTTTATAGTACCCTCCACTTT
many	TRBJ1-6	.	TRBV3-1	CASSHTQSGTYNSPLHF	TGTGCCAGCAGCCACACCCAATCCGGGACCTATAATTCACCCCTCCACTTT
few	TRBJ2-2	.	TRBV27	CASSIGLHTGELFF	TGTGCCAGCAGTATTGGACTTCACACCGGGGAGCTGTTTTTT
few	TRBJ1-2	.	TRBV5-1	CASSLDEYKIGYTF	TGCGCCAGCAGCCTTGACGAGTATAAGATCGGCTACACCTTC
many	TRBJ1-6	TRBD1	TRBV12-3/TRBV12-4	CASSLTGLGSPLHF	TGTGCCAGCAGTCTGACAGGGTTAGGCTCACCCCTCCACTTT